This T cell receptor beta chain originates from a study of regulatory T cells in long-lasting Graves disease (dated by TCRdb to the early 2020s). As for the study more broadly: Persistent Graves' disease was defined as antithyroid drug treatment for over 5 years with persistently positive TSH receptor autoantibodies. This study used TCR sequencing and RNA sequencing of peripheral blood to compare persistent Graves' disease patients against newly diagnosed Graves' disease patients. The study was conducted in China and was registered as a clinical trial. TCR sequencing covered around 13 persistent and 20 newly diagnosed Graves' disease patients, 33 samples in total. Persistent Graves' disease patients in the clinical cohort had taken antithyroid drugs for about 10.3 years on average.

Overall study outcomes, separate from this receptor: Sequencing and analysis were restricted to the TCR beta chain. A larger number of public clonotypes was shared among persistent patients (around 2,700) than among newly diagnosed patients (around 970). Compared with newly diagnosed patients, patients with persistent Graves' disease had lower TCR Shannon entropy and fewer highly expanded clones, which suggests clonal expansion. Preferential use of TRBV28, TRBJ1-2 and TRBJ2-5 was observed in persistent disease, whereas TRBV20-1 and TRBJ2-1 were favored in newly diagnosed disease. The study examined only peripheral blood because the primary lesion, thyroid tissue, could not be accessed. The authors noted that the small sample size was a limitation that may lower accuracy.

From the cysteine through the phenylalanine, the CDR3 covers 13 amino acids. Of all the DNA, just the CDR3 is kept, 39 bases in frame from base 1. The germline V end is reduced by 7 bases and the J end by 4 bases; junction bases left unmatched: 4. The germline V gene gives CDR1 as SNHLY and CDR2 as FYNNEI. In the paper's terms, the time point label means: persistent/refractory GD, antithyroid drugs over 5 years with positive TRAb. For both TCR sequencing and RNA sequencing, RNA was extracted from PBMCs in TRIzol. Graves' disease was diagnosed according to American Thyroid Association guidelines. The patients came from an endocrinology department in Xi'an, China. From each patient, 8 to 10 milliliters of peripheral blood was collected into an EDTA anticoagulant tube. Ficoll Paque Plus density gradient separation was used to isolate PBMCs, and no additional T cell sorting was done. An Agilent 2100 Bioanalyzer and agarose gel were used to check RNA quality, while a NanoDrop 2000 measured RNA concentration.

About this clonotype itself: Its antigen remains undetermined. No quality values exist for individual bases; no much larger clone is one base distant.

Library construction relied on multiplex PCR. Sequencing instrument: Illumina HiSeq 4000. To build TCR beta libraries, CDR3 regions were amplified by Arm-PCR using iRepertoire HTBI primers. PCR products were gel purified before sequencing. As for the authors' bioinformatics: Gene usage analysis of CDR3 amino acid clonotypes used the approximately 62 TRBV and 14 to 15 TRBJ segments found across samples. Filtered high-quality paired reads were merged into contigs using COPE and FqMerger. Contigs were aligned with BLAST to IMGT TRBV, TRBD and TRBJ reference genes, and CDR3 was defined per IMGT. Clonotypes above 0.1% frequency were classified as highly expanded clones. Shannon entropy was used to measure repertoire diversity, and the Gini coefficient was used to measure V-J evenness. A clonotype found in more than one individual was treated as public. TCRdb applied fastp at Q25 and MiXCR to the public reads, then kept only in-frame beta chains. Each entry is one CDR3 protein sequence, shown with its most common DNA and genes. The V and J calls and clone size are TCRdb's, not the authors'. For this sample the table gives under 450,000 distinct CDR3 sequences, of which 20% to 25% were detected only once. Clones ranked in the top ten supply about a quarter of the sample.

This sequence uses TRBV2 and TRBJ2-7, and TRBD1 aligns with 10 junction nucleotides. The sample was peripheral blood mononuclear cells (PBMCs), taken when the disease was refractory, from a patient treated with antithyroid drugs. This clonotype originated in a female donor with Graves disease. The sequenced DNA is TGTGCCAGCATCGGGACAGGGGATTACGAGCAGTACTTC. Translation gives CASIGTGDYEQYF.